The entry below gives a single TCR beta chain sequence along with its context. These data originate in a study of blood T cell repertoires in COVID-19. Background on the study: The study drew acute and convalescent COVID-19 samples from the United States, Italy and Spain. T cells, B-cell-depleted T cells, or PBMCs provided the cDNA or gDNA that served as material.

Original methodology: Nucleated cell counts were estimated from reference gene primer amplification. Generated by immunoSEQ multiplex PCR, the TCRdb table keeps only in-frame clones and is missing some. The V and J calls and clone size come from that table; D and trimming were worked out from the DNA. The sample includes about 200,000 clones, around 90% of them seen just once. Sequencing was done on a sample of peripheral blood. The sequence derives from a man aged 60 to 75 with COVID-19, enrolled during active disease.

CDR3 DNA: TGTGCCAGCAGAACTGGGGGCGTCTTCAATGAGCAGTTCTTC. This codes for CASRTGGVFNEQFF. J is TRBJ2-1 and V is TRBV2; a possible D gene is TRBD1 (6 bases). V was cut by 6 bases and J by 6 bases, with 15 bases left in between. Germline V gene data show CDR1 as SNHLY and CDR2 as FYNNEI. The CDR3 totals 14 residues. The whole variable domain, filled in from reference TRBV2 and TRBJ2-1, reads EPEVTQTPSHQVTQMGQEVILRCVPISNHLYFYWYRQILGQKVEFLVSFYNNEISEKSEIFDDQFSVERPDGSNFTLKIRSTKLEDSAMYFCASRTGGVFNEQFFGPGTRLTVL.